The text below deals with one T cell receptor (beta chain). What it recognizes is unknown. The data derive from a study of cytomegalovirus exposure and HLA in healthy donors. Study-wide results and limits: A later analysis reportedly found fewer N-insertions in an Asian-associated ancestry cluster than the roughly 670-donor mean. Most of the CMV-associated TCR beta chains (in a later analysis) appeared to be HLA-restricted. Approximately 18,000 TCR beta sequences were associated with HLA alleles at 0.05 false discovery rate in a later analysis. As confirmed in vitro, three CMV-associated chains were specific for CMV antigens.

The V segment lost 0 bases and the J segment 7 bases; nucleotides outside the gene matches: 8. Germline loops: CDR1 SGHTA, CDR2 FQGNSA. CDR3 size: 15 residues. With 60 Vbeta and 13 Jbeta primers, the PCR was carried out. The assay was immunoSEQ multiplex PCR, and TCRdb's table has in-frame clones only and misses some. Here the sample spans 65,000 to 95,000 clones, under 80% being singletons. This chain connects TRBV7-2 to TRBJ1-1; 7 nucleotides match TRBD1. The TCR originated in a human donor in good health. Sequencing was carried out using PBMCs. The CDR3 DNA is TGTGCCAGCAGCTTAGCGTCGACCAGGGGGGATGAAGCTTTCTTT. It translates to CASSLASTRGDEAFF.